The 10 T cell receptor beta chains in this list originate from one sample, sequenced in a study of response to subunit inactivated influenza vaccine. A single record per CDR3 protein comes from TCRdb applying MiXCR to the RT-PCR reads. The sample records 650,000 to 700,000 distinct CDR3 sequences, less than 20% being singletons. Sequencing was performed on PBMCs from blood, taken 11 to 12 days after vaccination. The origin of the receptors is a man in his fifties or sixties who received an inactivated influenza vaccine.

This clonotype was counted ten times or more. The gene calls are TRBV28 and TRBJ1-1; 7 nucleotides align to TRBD1. The CDR3 loop spans 17 amino acids. V was pared by 5 bases and J by 0 bases, with 12 bases of the junction left unmatched. Germline V gene data show CDR1 as MDHEN and CDR2 as SYDVKM. In DNA, the CDR3 is TGTGCCAGCAGTGAAACAGGGGCGGGGAGGATGAACACTGAAGCTTTCTTT. Translating gives CASSETGAGRMNTEAFF.

The chain couples TRBV7-6 to TRBJ2-5; D gene unclear. V lost 1 base, J lost 1 base, and 7 bases lay in between. CDR1 is SGHVS and CDR2 is FNYEAQ in the germline V gene. The CDR3 consists of 14 residues. The chain's CDR3 is CASSLGSIQETQYF. CDR3 DNA sequence: TGTGCCAGCAGCTTAGGGTCAATCCAAGAGACCCAGTACTTC.

This clonotype was detected a few times. The rearrangement links TRBV10-3 to TRBJ1-1; no firm D call. Germline V gene data show CDR1 as ENHRY and CDR2 as SYGVKD. The CDR3 contains 14 residues. Between the trimmed V and J ends, which lost 3 bases and 3 bases, there was a span of 11 bases. The CDR3 spells CAISDHNRDTEAFF. The CDR3 region has the DNA TGTGCCATCAGTGATCACAATAGGGACACTGAAGCTTTCTTT.

This chain links TRBV20-1 with TRBJ1-6; a possible D gene is TRBD1 (5 bases). Germline assignment: CDR1 DFQATT and CDR2 SNEGSKA (reference sequence). The ends were cut back, 3 bases at V and 4 bases at J, with 10 bases in the middle. The CDR3 totals 14 residues. The CDR3 is CSARGGRYNSPLHF. CDR3 in DNA: TGCAGTGCTAGGGGGGGACGGTATAATTCACCCCTCCACTTT.

There are many counts of this clonotype. The chain is built from TRBV9 and TRBJ1-5, with D possibly matching TRBD1 (6 bases). V was clipped by 0 bases and J by 5 bases, with 6 bases between them. Germline CDR1 is SGDLS and CDR2 is YYNGEE. There are 13 residues in the CDR3. The CDR3, as DNA: TGTGCCAGCAGCGTAGGGACAGATCAGCCCCAGCATTTT. This gives the protein CASSVGTDQPQHF.

A single count supports this clonotype. This chain joins TRBV20-1 and TRBJ2-1, with 12 bases fitting TRBD2. Germline-derived CDR1 and CDR2 are DFQATT and SNEGSKA (reference sequence). This CDR3 is 14 amino acids long. V was pared by 3 bases and J by 8 bases, with 5 bases of the junction left unmatched. This CDR3 is CSASRLAGEHEQFF. DNA of the CDR3: TGCAGTGCTAGTAGACTAGCGGGAGAGCATGAGCAGTTCTTC.

This clonotype was observed a handful of times. V gene TRBV5-6 combines with J gene TRBJ2-1, with 10 bases matching TRBD2. This CDR3 contains 20 residues. Losses at the gene ends were 4 bases for V and 6 bases for J; bases not matched to a gene: 22. Germline-derived CDR1 and CDR2 are SGHDT and YYEEEE. The CDR3: CASSPIDVLASGRGSNEQFF. CDR3 bases: TGTGCCAGCAGCCCGATTGACGTACTGGCTAGCGGGAGAGGGAGCAATGAGCAGTTCTTC.

This clonotype showed up just a few times. The rearrangement uses TRBV28 and TRBJ1-1, with a tentative D call TRBD1 (5 bases). Looked up from germline, CDR1 is MDHEN and CDR2 is SYDVKM. The CDR3 has 13 residues. Trimming took off 7 bases at V and 1 base at J, with 10 bases between the two ends. This CDR3 is CASKQVTNTEAFF. The CDR3 DNA sequence: TGTGCCAGCAAACAGGTGACGAACACTGAAGCTTTCTTT.

This clonotype came up many times. This sequence joins TRBV7-8 and TRBJ2-3; 10 bases are a match to TRBD2. This CDR3 is built from 16 residues. Germline V gene data show CDR1 as SGHVS and CDR2 as FQNEAQ. The J segment lost 1 base and the V segment lost 2 bases, leaving 3 bases of the junction unmatched. CDR3 residues: CASSLTSGIRTDTQYF. In nucleotides, the CDR3 is TGTGCCAGCAGCTTAACTAGCGGGATACGCACAGATACGCAGTATTTT. Full variable domain (rest looked up from reference TRBV7-8 and TRBJ2-3): GAGVSQSPRYKVAKRGQDVALRCDPISGHVSLFWYQQALGQGPEFLTYFQNEAQLDKSGLPSDRFFAERPEGSVSTLKIQRTQQEDSAVYLCASSLTSGIRTDTQYFGPGTRLTVL.

The chain couples TRBV18 to TRBJ1-1; tentatively, D is TRBD1 (5 bases). CDR3 length: 15 residues. Germline assignment: CDR1 KGHSH and CDR2 LQKENI. The V and J ends lost 4 bases and 0 bases respectively, with 12 bases between them. The CDR3 DNA follows: TGTGCCAGCTCACGACAGAGCCCCATGAACACTGAAGCTTTCTTT. Translating gives CASSRQSPMNTEAFF.